Here is one T cell receptor beta chain with its context. The antigen remains unidentified. Amplification used 60 Vbeta primers and 13 Jbeta primers. Produced via immunoSEQ multiplex PCR; TCRdb's table is partial and in-frame only. The listing contains 74,000 or so clones. This record belongs to a study of cytomegalovirus exposure and HLA in healthy donors. Study information: Caucasian-associated ancestry cluster membership applied to approximately 81% of a few hundred genotyped donors. Study findings and constraints: In an earlier analysis, most TCR beta V segments were productive about 87% or about 30% of the time. Prediction of most subjects' HLA-A and HLA-B alleles by TCR beta sequences was reportedly accurate.

This receptor was obtained from a woman aged 60-75 years in good health and CMV-seronegative. Sequencing was done on a sample of PBMCs.

CDR3 residues: CASSPRTGGKNTEAFF. The CDR3 nucleotides are TGTGCCAGCAGTCCCCGGACAGGAGGGAAGAACACTGAAGCTTTCTTT. The V and J genes are TRBV27 and TRBJ1-1; 7 positions agree with TRBD1. This CDR3 region has 16 residues. Per the germline V gene, CDR1 is MNHEY and CDR2 is SMNVEV (reference sequence). J lost 1 base, V lost 5 bases, and 10 bases had no gene match.